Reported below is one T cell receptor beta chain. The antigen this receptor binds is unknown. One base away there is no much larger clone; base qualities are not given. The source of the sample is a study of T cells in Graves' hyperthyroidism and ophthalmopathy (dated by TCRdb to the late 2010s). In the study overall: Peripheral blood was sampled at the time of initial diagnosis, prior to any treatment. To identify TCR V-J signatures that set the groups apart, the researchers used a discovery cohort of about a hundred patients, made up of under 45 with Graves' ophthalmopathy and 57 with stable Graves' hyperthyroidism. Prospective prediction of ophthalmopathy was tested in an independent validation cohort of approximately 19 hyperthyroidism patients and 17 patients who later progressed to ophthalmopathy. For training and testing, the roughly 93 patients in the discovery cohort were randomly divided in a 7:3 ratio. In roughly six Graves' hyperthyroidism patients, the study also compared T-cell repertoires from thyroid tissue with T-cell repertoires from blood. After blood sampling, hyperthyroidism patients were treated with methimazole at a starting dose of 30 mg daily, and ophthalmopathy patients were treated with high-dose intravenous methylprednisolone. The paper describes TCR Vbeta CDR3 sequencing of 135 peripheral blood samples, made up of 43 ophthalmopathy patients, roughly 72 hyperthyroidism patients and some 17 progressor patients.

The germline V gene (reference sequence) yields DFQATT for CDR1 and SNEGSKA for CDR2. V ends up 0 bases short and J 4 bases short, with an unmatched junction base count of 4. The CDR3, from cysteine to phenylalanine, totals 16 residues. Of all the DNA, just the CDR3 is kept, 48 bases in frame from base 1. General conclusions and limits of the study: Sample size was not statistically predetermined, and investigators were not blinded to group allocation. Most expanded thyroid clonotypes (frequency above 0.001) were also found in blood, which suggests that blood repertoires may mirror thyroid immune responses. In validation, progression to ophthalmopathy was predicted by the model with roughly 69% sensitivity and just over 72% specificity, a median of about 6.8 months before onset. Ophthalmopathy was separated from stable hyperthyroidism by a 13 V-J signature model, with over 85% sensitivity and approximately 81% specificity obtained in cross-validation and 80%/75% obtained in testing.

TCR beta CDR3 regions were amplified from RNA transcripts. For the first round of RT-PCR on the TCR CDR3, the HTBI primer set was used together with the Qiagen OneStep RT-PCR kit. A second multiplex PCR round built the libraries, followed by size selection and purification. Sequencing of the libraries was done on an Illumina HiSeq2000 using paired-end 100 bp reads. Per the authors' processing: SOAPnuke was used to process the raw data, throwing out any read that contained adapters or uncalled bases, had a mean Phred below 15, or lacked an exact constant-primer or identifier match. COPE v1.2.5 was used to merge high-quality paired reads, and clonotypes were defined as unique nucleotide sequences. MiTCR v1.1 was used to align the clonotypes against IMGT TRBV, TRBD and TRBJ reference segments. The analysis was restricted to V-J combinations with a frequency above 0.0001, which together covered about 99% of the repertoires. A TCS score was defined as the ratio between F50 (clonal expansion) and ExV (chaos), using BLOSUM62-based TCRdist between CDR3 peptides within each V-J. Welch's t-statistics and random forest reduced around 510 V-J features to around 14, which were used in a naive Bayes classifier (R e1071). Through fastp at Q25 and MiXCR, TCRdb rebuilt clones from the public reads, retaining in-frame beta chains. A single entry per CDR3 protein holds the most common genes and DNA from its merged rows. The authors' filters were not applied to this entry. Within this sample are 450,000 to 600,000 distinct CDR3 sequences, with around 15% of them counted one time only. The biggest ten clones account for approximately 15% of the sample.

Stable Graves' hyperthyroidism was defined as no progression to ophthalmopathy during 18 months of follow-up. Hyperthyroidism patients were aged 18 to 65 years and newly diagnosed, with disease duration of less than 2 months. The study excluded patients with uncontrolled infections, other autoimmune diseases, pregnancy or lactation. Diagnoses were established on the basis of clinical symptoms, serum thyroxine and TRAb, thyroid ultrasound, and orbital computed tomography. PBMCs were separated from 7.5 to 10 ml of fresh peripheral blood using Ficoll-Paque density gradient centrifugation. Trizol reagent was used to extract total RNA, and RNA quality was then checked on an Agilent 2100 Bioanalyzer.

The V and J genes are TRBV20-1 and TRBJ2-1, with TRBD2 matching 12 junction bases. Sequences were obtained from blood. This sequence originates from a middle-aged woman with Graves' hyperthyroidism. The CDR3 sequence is CSARDTGLAGYNEQFF. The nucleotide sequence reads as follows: TGCAGTGCTAGAGATACAGGACTAGCGGGATACAATGAGCAGTTCTTC.